These 9 T cell receptor beta chains share one sample of origin, sequenced in a study of T cells after yellow fever vaccination. TCRdb re-analysed the 5' RACE reads in MiXCR, keeping a single row per CDR3 protein. This sample yields about 220,000 distinct CDR3 sequences, of which about 3% are seen a single time; roughly 3% belongs to the top ten. Sample: CD4+ T cells sorted from PBMCs, taken 10 days after the yellow fever booster vaccination. The receptors originated from a man in his late teens or twenties who received the YFV17D yellow fever vaccine.

This clonotype showed up many times. Sequence at one end of the junction differs from germline and may be a read error. J is TRBJ2-5 and V is TRBV5-1; no definite D call. This CDR3 has 13 amino acids. Germline CDR1 SGHRS, CDR2 YFSETQ. The CDR3 bases are TGCGCAAGCAAGGTTGGCAGCCAAGAGACCCAGTACTTC. This encodes CASKVGSQETQYF.

This clonotype was detected a few times. The chain uses TRBV18 and TRBJ2-1, with TRBD2 identical over 12 bases. V was clipped by 1 base and J by 4 bases; unmatched bases: 5. CDR3 length: 17 amino acids. CDR1 and CDR2 (germline): KGHSH, LQKENI. The CDR3 protein is CASSPLMTSGGYNEQFF. The CDR3 DNA reads as TGTGCCAGCTCACCACTAATGACTAGCGGGGGTTACAATGAGCAGTTCTTC.

J is TRBJ2-5 and V is TRBV7-2, with D perhaps TRBD2 (6 bases). The CDR3 has 17 amino acids. The germline gives CDR1 SGHTA, CDR2 FQGNSA. Trimming removed 3 bases from V and 5 bases from J, with 22 bases in between. The chain's CDR3 is CASSLWALARGGETQYF. CDR3 in DNA: TGTGCCAGCAGCTTGTGGGCACTAGCTCGCGGCGGGGAGACCCAGTACTTC.

This clonotype was seen ten or more times. The chain employs TRBV5-1 and TRBJ2-5, with no clear D. Per germline, CDR1 SGHRS and CDR2 YFSETQ. Trimming pared 5 bases from V and 3 bases from J, leaving 11 bases between. This CDR3 has 13 amino acids. CDR3 region: CASRSGWEETQYF. CDR3 sequence (DNA): TGCGCCAGCAGATCGGGCTGGGAAGAGACCCAGTACTTC.

This rearrangement joins TRBV3-1 to TRBJ1-3, with D possibly matching TRBD1 (5 bases). The V and J ends lost 1 base and 3 bases respectively, with 7 bases between them. Germline-derived CDR1 and CDR2 are LGHDT and YNNKEL (reference sequence). This CDR3 has 14 amino acids. CDR3 protein: CASSQGDGGNTIYF. Written as DNA, the CDR3 is TGTGCCAGCAGCCAAGGGGACGGTGGAAACACCATATATTTT.

This clonotype was detected ten times or more. The chain links TRBV27 to TRBJ1-5, with D possibly matching TRBD1 (5 bases). Trimming shortened V by 5 bases and J by 2 bases, and 13 bases separated the two germline ends. Germline loops: CDR1 MNHEY, CDR2 SMNVEV (reference sequence). The CDR3 is made up of 15 amino acids. The DNA of the CDR3 is TGTGCCAGCAGTCCCAGGGTAGGTGGCAATCAGCCCCAGCATTTT. It specifies CASSPRVGGNQPQHF.

This clonotype showed up just a few times. This rearrangement joins TRBV20-1 to TRBJ2-7, with a weak D call TRBD1 (5 bases). Looked up from germline, CDR1 is DFQATT and CDR2 is SNEGSKA (reference sequence). The CDR3 runs to 13 residues. Trimming stripped 7 bases from V and 3 bases from J, with 16 bases between. The CDR3 DNA reads as TGCAGTGTTTCGAGGCCAGGGAACTACGAGCAGTACTTC. It encodes CSVSRPGNYEQYF.

This clonotype was seen only a few times. V usage is TRBV5-1 and J usage is TRBJ2-3, with 7 nucleotides matching TRBD1. V trimming: 3 bases; J trimming: 1 base; junction bases outside the gene matches: 5. Germline CDR1 and CDR2: SGHRS and YFSETQ. The CDR3 is 15 residues long. The CDR3 loop reads CASSSGQLRTDTQYF. CDR3 nucleotide sequence: TGCGCCAGCAGCTCGGGACAGCTCCGCACAGATACGCAGTATTTT.

In this sample, this clonotype turned up many times. The V and J genes are TRBV12-3 or TRBV12-4 and TRBJ2-1, with TRBD1 matching 11 bases. Trimming removed 4 bases from V and 1 base from J; junction bases left unmatched: 0. The CDR3 consists of 15 residues. The CDR3 sequence is CASSWDRGSYNEQFF. CDR3 DNA sequence: TGTGCCAGCAGTTGGGACAGGGGGTCCTACAATGAGCAGTTCTTC.